Listed below are T cell receptor beta chains from one sample, sequenced in a study of vaccination effects on CD4 cells after COVID-19. Data came from immunoSEQ multiplex PCR; TCRdb stores just in-frame clones and leaves some out. The table includes roughly 70,000 clones, roughly 73% detected once. No antigen is known for these receptors. The sequencing here drew on CD4+ T cells from PBMCs cultured with HIV peptides, taken before COVID-19 vaccination. These receptors originate from a human donor who had a prior SARS-CoV-2 infection. Both conserved end residues are trimmed from each CDR3. The D gene is left open where the match is weak. Expanded clones get a size class; other rows say once, few or many, or leave the size out.

abundance: -; j_gene: TRBJ2-7; d_gene: -; v_gene: TRBV4-2; CDR3aa: ASSQVRGYEQY
abundance: -; j_gene: TRBJ2-3; d_gene: TRBD2; v_gene: TRBV10-3; CDR3aa: ATSGTSTDTQY
abundance: few; j_gene: TRBJ2-2; d_gene: -; v_gene: TRBV5-6; CDR3aa: ASSLVGNTGELF
abundance: -; j_gene: TRBJ1-2; d_gene: TRBD1; v_gene: TRBV6-5; CDR3aa: ASSLRTGAHYGYT
abundance: -; j_gene: TRBJ2-2; d_gene: -; v_gene: TRBV5-6; CDR3aa: ASSLGVGELF
abundance: once; j_gene: TRBJ2-2; d_gene: -; v_gene: TRBV4-2; CDR3aa: ASSQVAGVIPGELF
abundance: -; j_gene: TRBJ2-1; d_gene: -; v_gene: TRBV19; CDR3aa: ASSIGARGGPSYNEQF
abundance: few; j_gene: TRBJ1-6; d_gene: -; v_gene: TRBV11-2; CDR3aa: ASSREGSYNSPLH
abundance: few; j_gene: TRBJ2-5; d_gene: -; v_gene: TRBV6-2/TRBV6-3; CDR3aa: ASSYSSWVQETQY
abundance: -; j_gene: TRBJ1-2; d_gene: -; v_gene: TRBV20-1; CDR3aa: SAKEGHGYT
abundance: -; j_gene: TRBJ2-5; d_gene: TRBD1; v_gene: TRBV29-1; CDR3aa: SVLGQLQETQY
abundance: -; j_gene: TRBJ1-6; d_gene: -; v_gene: TRBV6-6; CDR3aa: ASRPTGSYNSPLH
abundance: -; j_gene: TRBJ1-2; d_gene: -; v_gene: TRBV7-2; CDR3aa: ASSSGQFYGYT
abundance: -; j_gene: TRBJ2-1; d_gene: -; v_gene: TRBV11-3; CDR3aa: ASSLGQVSYNEQF
abundance: -; j_gene: TRBJ2-2; d_gene: -; v_gene: TRBV29-1; CDR3aa: SVVGSPGELF
abundance: -; j_gene: TRBJ2-3; d_gene: -; v_gene: TRBV5-1; CDR3aa: ASRPTSGDTQY
abundance: -; j_gene: TRBJ1-4; d_gene: TRBD1; v_gene: TRBV4-1; CDR3aa: ASSQDPDRGGATNEKLF
abundance: -; j_gene: TRBJ1-1; d_gene: TRBD1; v_gene: TRBV7-3; CDR3aa: ASSPGTGMNTEAF
abundance: -; j_gene: TRBJ1-5; d_gene: -; v_gene: TRBV4-2; CDR3aa: ASSQWTLGHNQPQH
abundance: few; j_gene: TRBJ2-7; d_gene: -; v_gene: TRBV4-2; CDR3aa: ASSPPPGASGEQY
abundance: few; j_gene: TRBJ1-1; d_gene: TRBD1; v_gene: TRBV2; CDR3aa: ASRVQGLTEAF
abundance: -; j_gene: TRBJ2-5; d_gene: -; v_gene: TRBV5-8; CDR3aa: ASSLVYIQDRQETQY